Described below is a single TCR beta chain sequence and its context. Germline-derived CDR1 and CDR2 are MNHEY and SVGEGT. CDR3 length: 18 amino acids. Trimming removed 5 bases from V and 1 base from J; junction bases left unmatched: 9. Original data processing: Estimated nucleated cell counts came from reference gene primer amplification. TCRdb's copy holds only in-frame clones and misses some; the assay was immunoSEQ multiplex PCR. V, J and clone size reflect that table, while D and trimming were determined from the DNA. The sample includes over 200,000 clones, roughly 80% of them seen just once. This specimen belongs to a study of blood T cell repertoires in COVID-19. For the study at large: The United States, Italy and Spain provided the acute and convalescent COVID-19 samples. The analysed material was cDNA or gDNA that came from T cells, B-cell-depleted T cells, or PBMCs.

This TCR came from a human donor in a cohort sampled during active COVID-19. The material sequenced was peripheral blood. The J gene is TRBJ2-3, the V gene TRBV6-2 or TRBV6-3, with 13 bases that match TRBD2. The CDR3 DNA sequence: TGTGCCAGCAGTAAAAACAGACTAGCGGGAGGCCGCACAGATACGCAGTATTTT. Its protein product is CASSKNRLAGGRTDTQYF.